This TCR beta chain was retrieved from a study of cytomegalovirus exposure and HLA in healthy donors (dated by TCRdb to about 2017). Some background on the complete study: An earlier analysis of 587 of the donors reported 250 to 300 Gb of sequence data and 117 million unique TCR beta sequences obtained from about 180 million T cells. The study profiled the T cell repertoires of 500 to 800 subjects by immunosequencing and related them to cytomegalovirus serostatus. The aim of the study was to test whether cataloging public T cell receptors could identify signatures of past pathogen exposure. About 280 gigabases of sequencing data and tens of millions of unique TCR sequences were included in an early release covering 550 to 650 HLA-typed donors. In a later analysis, previously published TCR beta repertoires from fewer than 750 donors were re-analyzed and high-resolution HLA genotyping was added so that TCR occurrence patterns could be studied. Of the approximately 400 genotyped donors, 65% to 90% fell in the genetic ancestry cluster associated with self-reported Caucasian donors. Every discovery cohort repertoire had been produced on one sequencing platform. In addition to the first cohort of approximately 670 subjects, a separate validation cohort of about 120 different subjects was used. A handful of DR-DQ haplotypes were handled as single units for association and clustering because linkage in the cohort was strong. Among 300 to 500 genotyped donors of the cohort, an average of around 250,000 unique TCR beta nucleotide sequences was sequenced per donor, of which about 20% were non-productive. HLA typing covered class I and class II loci at four-digit resolution. To predict cytomegalovirus infection status, the study brought together high-throughput TCR immunosequencing, statistical association of individual TCRs with disease status, and machine learning. Alongside the repertoire data, information on donor age, sex, ethnicity and CMV serostatus was compiled. An earlier analysis of 500 to 750 of the donors applied high-throughput TCR beta sequencing to assess whether each TCR beta V gene segment acted as functional or pseudogenic. The later analysis used no new phenotypic data to find candidate immune exposures, relying instead on TCR beta sequences and their occurrence across donors. The number of donors typed differed by locus, with 629-630 for A, B, C, DRB1 and DQB1, approximately 500 for DQA1, 606 for DPA1, and some 450 for DPB1. A later genetic analysis took genome-wide SNP genotypes for about 65% of the 666 donors and used that subset as a discovery cohort.

With regard to this clone: The target of this receptor is not known. No much larger clonotype is one base removed from it; base qualities were not supplied.

From V the trimming removes 4 bases and from J it removes 2 bases, while the gene matches leave 4 bases of the junction unaccounted for. The CDR3 sequence holds 15 residues, the cysteine and phenylalanine included. Of the read, only the CDR3 DNA is kept; its 45 bases are in frame from base 1. Reading the germline V gene (reference sequence) gives CDR1 SGHNT and CDR2 YYREEE. The cohort was made up of about 610 healthy bone marrow donors. At the time of sampling, all cohort members were nominally healthy, though unrecorded immune exposures were likely present. The donor was CMV seronegative and was included in the group of around 320 seronegative cohort members. A peripheral blood sample was collected from each donor, and TCR beta sequencing was performed on peripheral blood mononuclear cells. The Qiagen DNeasy Blood Extraction Kit was used to extract genomic DNA from the blood cell samples. The library relied on the immunoSEQ multiplex PCR assay. The multiplex PCR relied on a mix of 60 forward primers for TCR Vbeta segments and 13 reverse primers for TCR Jbeta segments. The CDR3 region of rearranged TCR beta genes was amplified from genomic DNA with a multiplex PCR assay. The amplified TCR beta libraries were sequenced on the Illumina HiSeq System as 87-base-pair reads. In the source study's methods: Across the 500 to 700 repertoires, a later analysis counted some 81 million unique TCR beta chains, roughly 11 million of which were shared by at least two donors. To remove PCR and sequencing errors, raw reads were error-corrected and collapsed into unique sequences using a nearest-neighbor algorithm that merged closely related sequences. V, D and J gene segments were assigned by aligning CDR3 sequences to IMGT reference sequences. For a sequence to be retained, a match of at least six nucleotides to both a V gene segment and a J gene segment was required. Rearrangements were classified as productive when the CDR3 lacked stop codons and remained in frame with V and J, and all other rearrangements were classified as non-productive. CDR3 was defined by IMGT convention, running from the second conserved V-encoded cysteine to the conserved J-encoded phenylalanine. In an earlier analysis of 500 to 650 of the donors, sequences lacking an unambiguous match to a single V gene segment were excluded. In an earlier analysis of around 590 of the donors, a V segment was called functional when productive rearrangements were above 56.7%, and segregating when the standard deviation between donors exceeded 5%. A statistical classification framework was developed to diagnose cytomegalovirus status using the catalog of TCR beta chain sequences. A later analysis assigned V and J genes by comparing TCR nucleotide sequences with IMGT/GENE-DB human TR gene sequences. A later analysis assigned CDR3 sequences and most-parsimonious VDJ recombination scenarios with the TCRdist pipeline. In a later analysis, each TCR beta chain was defined by its CDR3 amino acid sequence together with its V-gene family, and reads without a unique V-gene family were excluded. In a later analysis, around 650 highly shared, low-generation-probability nucleotide sequences were removed to address suspected cross-contamination and a sequencing artifact. In a later analysis, a clonal expansion index for each public chain was calculated from normalized within-repertoire ranks of inferred template counts. In a later analysis, generation probabilities were computed using a VDJ recombination model fitted to out-of-frame rearrangements, and the results were checked against IGoR. In a later analysis, TCR-TCR, TCR-HLA and TCR-CMV co-occurrence was scored with hypergeometric tests, and a repertoire-size bias correction was applied to TCR pairs. A later analysis estimated false discovery rates by permuting HLA or CMV assignments 20 times. In a later analysis, co-occurring TCRs were grouped with DBSCAN, and TCRdist sequence similarity was added when clustering was performed within HLA-allele-positive subsets. Repertoires with fewer than 30,000 or more than 120,000 public chains were left out of co-occurrence clustering, as were about five repertoires with anomalous nucleotide sharing. Entries here come from immuneACCESS through TCRdb and include only in-frame sequences with V and J called. Some clones fail to appear in such tables; in the studies checked, an unresolved V gene covers under half of the shortfall, and the cause of the remainder is unknown. V and J calls and clone size come straight from that table; D and trimming were deduced from the DNA. For this sample the table gives about 130,000 clones, of which around 80% were detected only once. Approximately 2.1% of the sample rests with the top ten.

The research as a whole found: Specific HLA alleles were associated with 15,000 to 20,000 TCR beta sequences at a false discovery rate of 0.05 in a later analysis. A further reported finding was that TCR beta sequences accurately predicted the HLA-A and HLA-B alleles for most subjects in the first cohort. In vitro tests confirmed that three of the cytomegalovirus-associated TCR beta chains recognize cytomegalovirus antigens. In a later genetic analysis, a missense DCLRE1C variant was associated with V-gene and J-gene trimming of TCR beta chains, and the association was replicated in an independent cohort. The study gave a list of about 160 TCR beta chains associated with cytomegalovirus. This cohort had only TCR beta chains sequenced, and the lack of alpha or paired-chain data limited which features could be detected. Strong co-occurrence of HLA alleles, especially DR and DQ, made assigning TCR associations to individual alleles difficult. In a later analysis, HLA-associated TCR beta chains showed more clonal expansion and lower generation probabilities than non-associated chains that were equally common. According to the authors, the approach could potentially be generalized to other disease states and immunological phenotypes. In a later analysis, the rate of TCR association differed among HLA loci, with DRB1 alleles having the most associated TCRs and HLA-C alleles having the fewest. A later genetic analysis reported fewer N-insertions in productive TCRs among donors in an Asian-associated ancestry cluster than the roughly 720-donor mean. Because some donors lacked HLA typing at each locus, the association tests relied only on the typed subset. Linkage disequilibrium might explain the correlated functional status among segregating V segments, but an unknown experimental factor could not be excluded. In a later analysis, several top co-occurrence clusters were reported to appear linked to parvovirus B19, influenza, CMV and Epstein-Barr virus. The classifier was reported to diagnose cytomegalovirus status with high specificity and sensitivity in both the original and validation cohorts. The sequencing pipeline was judged likely to have produced a cluster of highly shared sequence variants as a technical artifact. Because counts were too low, 15 to 20 rarely observed V segments, including chromosome 9 orphons, were excluded from the earlier analysis of 587 of the donors. The 87-base-pair reads could not distinguish some IMGT-functional V segments, including TRBV6-2 and TRBV6-3, so those segments were excluded. In an earlier analysis of 587 of the donors, most TCR beta V segments appeared in productive rearrangements about 90% or about 30% of the time, broadly matching IMGT annotations. Across donors, most TCR sequences were observed very rarely, whereas some public TCRs were present in many individuals. Most CMV-associated TCR beta chains appeared to be HLA-restricted in a later analysis, and the HLA associations seemed to be driven largely by CMV exposure. For the cohort, immune exposure information was limited to CMV serostatus. Presence/absence analyses assumed roughly uniform sequencing depth across donors, an assumption that may not hold.

Sequencing was done on a sample of PBMCs. This sequence uses TRBV5-4 and TRBJ2-3; 10 middle bases align to TRBD1. The origin of this receptor is a man between 25 and 39 years old in good health and CMV-seronegative. DNA sequence: TGTGCCAGCAGCGCCGGGACAGGGGTCACAGATACGCAGTATTTT. The encoded protein is CASSAGTGVTDTQYF.